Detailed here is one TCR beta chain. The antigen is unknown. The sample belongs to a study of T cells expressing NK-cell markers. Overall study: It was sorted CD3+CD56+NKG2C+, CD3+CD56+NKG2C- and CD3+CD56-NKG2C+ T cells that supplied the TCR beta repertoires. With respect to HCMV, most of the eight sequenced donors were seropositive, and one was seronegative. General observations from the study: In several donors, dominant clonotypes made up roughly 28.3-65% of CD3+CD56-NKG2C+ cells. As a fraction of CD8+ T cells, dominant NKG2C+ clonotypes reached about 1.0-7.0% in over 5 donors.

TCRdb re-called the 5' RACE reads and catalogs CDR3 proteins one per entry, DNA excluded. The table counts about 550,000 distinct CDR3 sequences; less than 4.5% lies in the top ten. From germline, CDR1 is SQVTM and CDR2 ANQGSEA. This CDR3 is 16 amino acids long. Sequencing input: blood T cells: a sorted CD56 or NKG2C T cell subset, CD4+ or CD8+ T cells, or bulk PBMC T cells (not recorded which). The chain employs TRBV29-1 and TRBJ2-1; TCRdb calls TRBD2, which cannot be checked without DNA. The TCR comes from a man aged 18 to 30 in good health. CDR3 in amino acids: CSVVGTSGREVREQFF.